This T cell receptor (beta chain) originates from a study of Ad26.COV2.S vaccination and SARS-CoV-2 variants. On the study more broadly: Once or twice, 56 days apart, Ad26.COV2.S was delivered intramuscularly. Overall study results and limits: The TCR breadth and depth analyses may have produced an underestimate of total T cell responses.

Treatment of the sample: around 19 received Ad26.COV2.S at low or high dose, single or two shots; about 5 received placebo; per-sample allocation not given. Samples analyzed were those drawn on day 63 after the first vaccine or placebo injection. Donation came from an adult in Boston who was aged 18-55 years. Participants' vaccine, an Ad26 vector, delivered Wuhan-strain SARS-CoV-2 spike. CDR3 length: 14 residues. Germline V CDR1 and CDR2: SGHTA, FQGTGA. Deletions cut 2 bases from V and 4 bases from J, with 9 bases between. Comment on this clone: The antigen is not known.

Data came from immunoSEQ multiplex PCR; TCRdb stores just in-frame clones and leaves some out. The profile covers more than 400,000 clones, with about nine tenths appearing a single time and roughly 3.9% taken by the ten largest. The receptor was isolated from a person between 18 and 65 years old who received the Ad26.COV2.S COVID-19 vaccine or a placebo. The rearrangement uses TRBV7-3 and TRBJ2-1; D gene ambiguous. This sample comprised peripheral blood, obtained in a trial of Ad26.COV2.S vaccine versus placebo. CDR3 in amino acids: CASSLSDGYNEQFF. DNA for the CDR3: TGTGCCAGCAGCTTATCGGACGGATACAATGAGCAGTTCTTC. Full variable domain (remainder filled in from reference TRBV7-3 and TRBJ2-1): GAGVSQTPSNKVTEKGKYVELRCDPISGHTALYWYRQSLGQGPEFLIYFQGTGAADDSGLPNDRFFAVRPEGSVSTLKIQRTERGDSAVYLCASSLSDGYNEQFFGPGTRLTVL.